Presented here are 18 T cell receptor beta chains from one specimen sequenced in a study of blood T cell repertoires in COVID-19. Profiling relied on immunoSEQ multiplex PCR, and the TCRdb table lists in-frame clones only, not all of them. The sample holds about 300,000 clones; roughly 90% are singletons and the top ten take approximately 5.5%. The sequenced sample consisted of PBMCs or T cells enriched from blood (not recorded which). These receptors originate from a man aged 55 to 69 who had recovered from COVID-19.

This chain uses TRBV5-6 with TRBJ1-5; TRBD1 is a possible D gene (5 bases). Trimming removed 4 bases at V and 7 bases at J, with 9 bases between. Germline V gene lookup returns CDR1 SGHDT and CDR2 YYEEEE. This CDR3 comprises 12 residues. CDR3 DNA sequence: TGTGCCAGCAGCCATAGGGGACAGCCCCAGCATTTT. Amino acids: CASSHRGQPQHF. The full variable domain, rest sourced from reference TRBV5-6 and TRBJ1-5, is DAGVTQSPTHLIKTRGQQVTLRCSPKSGHDTVSWYQQALGQGPQFIFQYYEEEERQRGNFPDRFSGHQFPNYSSELNVNALLLGDSALYLCASSHRGQPQHFGDGTRLSIL.

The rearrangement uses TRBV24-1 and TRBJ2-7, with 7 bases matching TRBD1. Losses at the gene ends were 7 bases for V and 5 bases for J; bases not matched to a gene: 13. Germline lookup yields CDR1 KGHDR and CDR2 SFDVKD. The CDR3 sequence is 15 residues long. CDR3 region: CATRPGQAKGDEQYF. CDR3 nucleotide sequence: TGTGCCACCAGGCCCGGACAGGCTAAGGGCGACGAGCAGTACTTC.

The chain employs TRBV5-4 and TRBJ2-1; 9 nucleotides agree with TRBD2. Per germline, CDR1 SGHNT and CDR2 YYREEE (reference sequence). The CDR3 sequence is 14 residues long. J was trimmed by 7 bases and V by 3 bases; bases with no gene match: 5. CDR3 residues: CASSWRTSDNEQFF. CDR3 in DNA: TGTGCCAGCAGCTGGCGGACTAGCGATAATGAGCAGTTCTTC.

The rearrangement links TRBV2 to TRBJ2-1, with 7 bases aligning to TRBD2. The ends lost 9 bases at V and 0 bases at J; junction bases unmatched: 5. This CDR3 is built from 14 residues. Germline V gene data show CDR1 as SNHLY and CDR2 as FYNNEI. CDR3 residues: CASQRDVSYNEQFF. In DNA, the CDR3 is TGTGCCAGTCAGCGGGACGTCTCCTACAATGAGCAGTTCTTC.

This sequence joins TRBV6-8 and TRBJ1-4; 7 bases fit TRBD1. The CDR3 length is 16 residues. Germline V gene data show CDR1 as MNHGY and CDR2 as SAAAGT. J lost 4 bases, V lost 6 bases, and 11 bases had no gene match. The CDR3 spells CASRPTTGPINEKLFF. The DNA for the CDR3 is TGTGCCAGCAGACCCACGACAGGGCCAATTAATGAAAAACTGTTTTTT.

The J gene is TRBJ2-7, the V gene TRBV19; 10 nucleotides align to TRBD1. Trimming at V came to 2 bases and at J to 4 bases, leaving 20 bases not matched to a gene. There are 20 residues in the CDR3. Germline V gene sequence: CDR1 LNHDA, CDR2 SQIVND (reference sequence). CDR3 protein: CASSIKFAKGRQGALYEQYF. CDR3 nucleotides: TGTGCCAGTAGTATAAAGTTTGCGAAGGGGAGACAGGGGGCCCTATACGAGCAGTACTTC.

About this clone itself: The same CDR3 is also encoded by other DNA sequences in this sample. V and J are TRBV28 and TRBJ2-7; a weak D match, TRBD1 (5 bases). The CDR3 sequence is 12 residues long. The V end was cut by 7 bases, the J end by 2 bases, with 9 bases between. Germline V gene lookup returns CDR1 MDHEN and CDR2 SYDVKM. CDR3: CASTDIPYEQYF. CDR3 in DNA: TGTGCCAGCACGGACATTCCCTACGAGCAGTACTTC.

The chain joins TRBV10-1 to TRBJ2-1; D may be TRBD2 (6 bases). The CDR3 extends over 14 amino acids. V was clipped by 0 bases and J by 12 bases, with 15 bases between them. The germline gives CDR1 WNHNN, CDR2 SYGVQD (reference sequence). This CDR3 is CASSESAGPKGQFF. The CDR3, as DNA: TGCGCCAGCAGTGAGTCGGCGGGGCCGAAGGGGCAGTTCTTC.

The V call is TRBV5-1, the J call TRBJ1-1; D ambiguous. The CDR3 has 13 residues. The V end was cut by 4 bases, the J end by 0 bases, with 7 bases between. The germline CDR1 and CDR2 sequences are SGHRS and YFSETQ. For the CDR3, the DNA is TGCGCCAGCAGCCAGACACTGAACACTGAAGCTTTCTTT. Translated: CASSQTLNTEAFF.

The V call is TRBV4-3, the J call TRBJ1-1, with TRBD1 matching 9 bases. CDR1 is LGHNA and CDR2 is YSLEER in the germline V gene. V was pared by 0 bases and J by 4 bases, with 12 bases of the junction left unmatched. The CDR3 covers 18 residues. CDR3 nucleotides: TGCGCCAGCAGCCAAGATCGGGGGGACAGGGAGGGGTCCACTGAAGCTTTCTTT. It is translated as CASSQDRGDREGSTEAFF.

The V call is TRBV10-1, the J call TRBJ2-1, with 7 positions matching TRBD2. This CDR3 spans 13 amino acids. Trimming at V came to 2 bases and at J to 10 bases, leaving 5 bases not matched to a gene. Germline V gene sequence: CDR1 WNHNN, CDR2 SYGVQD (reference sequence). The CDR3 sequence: CASSENLAAEQFF. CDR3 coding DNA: TGCGCCAGCAGTGAGAATCTAGCGGCCGAGCAGTTCTTC.

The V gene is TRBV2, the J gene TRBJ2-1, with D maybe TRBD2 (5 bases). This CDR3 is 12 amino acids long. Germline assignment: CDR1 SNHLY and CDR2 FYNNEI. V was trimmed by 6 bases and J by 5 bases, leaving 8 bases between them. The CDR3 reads CASRELDNEQFF. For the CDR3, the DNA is TGTGCCAGCAGGGAACTAGACAATGAGCAGTTCTTC.

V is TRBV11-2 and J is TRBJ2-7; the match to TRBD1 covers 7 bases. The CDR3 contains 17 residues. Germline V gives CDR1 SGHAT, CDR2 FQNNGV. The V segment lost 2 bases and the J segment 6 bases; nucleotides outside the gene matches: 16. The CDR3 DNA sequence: TGTGCCAGCAGCTTATCCTATTCGACAGGGACATCCGGCGAGCAGTACTTC. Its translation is CASSLSYSTGTSGEQYF.

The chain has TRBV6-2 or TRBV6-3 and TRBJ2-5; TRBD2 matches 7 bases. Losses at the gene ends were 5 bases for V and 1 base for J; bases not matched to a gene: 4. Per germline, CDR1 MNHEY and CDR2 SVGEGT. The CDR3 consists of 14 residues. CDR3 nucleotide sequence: TGTGCCAGCAGTGGCCCTAGCGGCCAAGAGACCCAGTACTTC. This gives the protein CASSGPSGQETQYF.

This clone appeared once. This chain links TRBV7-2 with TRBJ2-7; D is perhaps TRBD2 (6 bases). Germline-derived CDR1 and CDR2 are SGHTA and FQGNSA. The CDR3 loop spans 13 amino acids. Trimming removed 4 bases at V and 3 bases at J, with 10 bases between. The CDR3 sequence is CASSSTGVYEQYF. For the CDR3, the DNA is TGTGCCAGCAGCTCTACGGGGGTCTACGAGCAGTACTTC.

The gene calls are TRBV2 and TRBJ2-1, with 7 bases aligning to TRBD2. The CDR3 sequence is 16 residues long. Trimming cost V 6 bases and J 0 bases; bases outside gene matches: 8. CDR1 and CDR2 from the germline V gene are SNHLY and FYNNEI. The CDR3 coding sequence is TGTGCCAGCAGAGGGACGGGACTAAACTCCTACAATGAGCAGTTCTTC. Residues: CASRGTGLNSYNEQFF.

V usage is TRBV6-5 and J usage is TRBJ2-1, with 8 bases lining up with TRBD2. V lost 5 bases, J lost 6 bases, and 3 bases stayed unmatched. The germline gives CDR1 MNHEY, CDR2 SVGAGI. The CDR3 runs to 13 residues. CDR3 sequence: CASSTLAVNEQFF. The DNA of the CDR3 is TGTGCCAGCAGTACACTAGCGGTCAATGAGCAGTTCTTC.

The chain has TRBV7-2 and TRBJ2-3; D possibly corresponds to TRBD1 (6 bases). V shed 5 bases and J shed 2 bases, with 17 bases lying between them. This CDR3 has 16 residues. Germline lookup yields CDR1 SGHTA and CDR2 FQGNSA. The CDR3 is CASSPMTMGATDTQYF. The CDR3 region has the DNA TGTGCCAGCAGCCCTATGACGATGGGGGCCACAGATACGCAGTATTTT.